This entry is about one TCR beta chain. V was pared by 4 bases and J by 2 bases, with 4 bases of the junction left unmatched. CDR3 length: 14 amino acids. Germline-derived CDR1 and CDR2 are SGHRS and YFSETQ. This sample stems from a study of blood T cell repertoires in COVID-19. The wider study: Spain, Italy and the United States supplied samples that represented acute and convalescent COVID-19.

Measured with immunoSEQ multiplex PCR; TCRdb has only the in-frame clones, and not every one. The table lists about 230,000 clones, around 88% of them singletons. Adults between roughly 18 and 95 years of age took part from 24 US areas. Participants had their cohort set by participant-reported clinical history. The V gene is TRBV5-1, the J gene TRBJ1-1, with 8 positions matching TRBD1. The sequenced sample consisted of PBMCs or T cells enriched from blood (not recorded which). This sequence originates from a woman in her thirties or forties with acute COVID-19. The CDR3 nucleotides are TGCGCCAGCAGCCTGGGACAGGCAAACACTGAAGCTTTCTTT. This translates into CASSLGQANTEAFF.